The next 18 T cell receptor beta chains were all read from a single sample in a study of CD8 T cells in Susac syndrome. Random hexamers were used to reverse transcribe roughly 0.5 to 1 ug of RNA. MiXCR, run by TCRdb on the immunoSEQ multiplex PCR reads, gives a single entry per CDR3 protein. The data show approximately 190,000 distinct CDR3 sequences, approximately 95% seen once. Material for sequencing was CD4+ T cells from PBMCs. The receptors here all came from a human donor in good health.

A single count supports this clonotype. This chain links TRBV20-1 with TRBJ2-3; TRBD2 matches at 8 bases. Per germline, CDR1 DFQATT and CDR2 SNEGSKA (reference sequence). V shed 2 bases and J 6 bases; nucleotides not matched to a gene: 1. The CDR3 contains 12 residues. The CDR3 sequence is CSARPGGDTQYF. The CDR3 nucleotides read TGCAGTGCTAGACCGGGAGGGGATACGCAGTATTTT.

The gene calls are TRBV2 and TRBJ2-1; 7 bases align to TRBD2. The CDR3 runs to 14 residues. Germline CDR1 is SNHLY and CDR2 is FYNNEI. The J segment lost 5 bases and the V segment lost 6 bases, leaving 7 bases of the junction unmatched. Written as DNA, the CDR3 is TGTGCCAGCAGGGGGAGGGGTGTCGACAATGAGCAGTTCTTC. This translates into CASRGRGVDNEQFF.

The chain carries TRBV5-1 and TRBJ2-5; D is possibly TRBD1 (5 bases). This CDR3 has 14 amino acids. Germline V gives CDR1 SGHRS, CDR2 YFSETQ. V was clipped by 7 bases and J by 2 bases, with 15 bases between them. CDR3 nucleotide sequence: TGCGCCAGCTCGTCTACAGGTCGTCAAGAGACCCAGTACTTC. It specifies CASSSTGRQETQYF.

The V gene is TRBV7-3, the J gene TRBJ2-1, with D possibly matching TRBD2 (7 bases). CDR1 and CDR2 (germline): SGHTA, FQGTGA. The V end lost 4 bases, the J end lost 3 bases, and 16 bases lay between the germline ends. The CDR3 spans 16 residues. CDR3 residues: CASSSSRGAVYNEQFF. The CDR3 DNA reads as TGTGCCAGCAGCTCATCTCGGGGGGCGGTCTACAATGAGCAGTTCTTC. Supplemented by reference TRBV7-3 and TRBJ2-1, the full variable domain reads GAGVSQTPSNKVTEKGKYVELRCDPISGHTALYWYRQSLGQGPEFLIYFQGTGAADDSGLPNDRFFAVRPEGSVSTLKIQRTERGDSAVYLCASSSSRGAVYNEQFFGPGTRLTVL.

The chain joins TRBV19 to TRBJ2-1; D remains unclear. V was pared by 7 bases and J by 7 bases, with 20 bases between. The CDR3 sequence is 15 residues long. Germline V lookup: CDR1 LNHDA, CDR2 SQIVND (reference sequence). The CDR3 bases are TGTGCCAGTACCCGACTGGGCTGGGCGTCTAATGAGCAGTTCTTC. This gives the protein CASTRLGWASNEQFF.

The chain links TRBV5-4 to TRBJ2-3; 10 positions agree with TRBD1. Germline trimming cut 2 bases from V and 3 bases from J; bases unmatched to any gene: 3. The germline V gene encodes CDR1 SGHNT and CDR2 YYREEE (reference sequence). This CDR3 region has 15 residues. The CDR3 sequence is CASSFWDRGTDTQYF. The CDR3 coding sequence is TGTGCCAGCAGCTTTTGGGACAGGGGAACAGATACGCAGTATTTT.

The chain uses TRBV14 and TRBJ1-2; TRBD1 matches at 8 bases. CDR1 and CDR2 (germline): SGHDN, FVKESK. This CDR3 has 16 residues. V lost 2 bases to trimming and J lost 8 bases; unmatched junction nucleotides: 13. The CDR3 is CASSQRLGQGLRGYTF. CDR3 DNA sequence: TGTGCCAGCAGCCAACGTCTCGGACAGGGACTACGCGGCTACACCTTC.

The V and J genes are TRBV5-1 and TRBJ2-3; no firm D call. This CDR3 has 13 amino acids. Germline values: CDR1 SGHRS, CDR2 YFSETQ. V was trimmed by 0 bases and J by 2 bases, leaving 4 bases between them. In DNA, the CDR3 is TGCGCCAGCAGCTTGGACTACACAGATACGCAGTATTTT. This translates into CASSLDYTDTQYF.

The CDR3 nucleotides are TGCAGCGTTGGTCAGGGAGACGGCTACACCTTC. It is translated as CSVGQGDGYTF. The chain links TRBV29-1 to TRBJ1-2, with a possible D match to TRBD1 (5 bases). CDR1 SQVTM and CDR2 ANQGSEA come from the germline V gene. This CDR3 comprises 11 residues. Trimming took off 4 bases at V and 8 bases at J, with 11 bases between the two ends.

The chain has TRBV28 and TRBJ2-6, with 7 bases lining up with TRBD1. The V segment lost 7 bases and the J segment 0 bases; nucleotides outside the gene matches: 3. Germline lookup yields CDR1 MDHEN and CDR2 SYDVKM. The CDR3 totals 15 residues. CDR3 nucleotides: TGTGCCAGCATTCCAGGGGGCTCTGGGGCCAACGTCCTGACTTTC. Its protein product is CASIPGGSGANVLTF. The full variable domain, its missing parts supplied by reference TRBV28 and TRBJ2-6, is DVKVTQSSRYLVKRTGEKVFLECVQDMDHENMFWYRQDPGLGLRLIYFSYDVKMKEKGDIPEGYSVSREKKERFSLILESASTNQTSMYLCASIPGGSGANVLTFGAGSRLTVL.

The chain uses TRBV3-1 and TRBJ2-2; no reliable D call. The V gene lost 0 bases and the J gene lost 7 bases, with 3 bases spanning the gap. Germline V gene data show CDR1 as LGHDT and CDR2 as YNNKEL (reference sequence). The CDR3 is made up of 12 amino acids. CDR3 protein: CASSQEDGELFF. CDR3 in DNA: TGTGCCAGCAGCCAAGAGGACGGGGAGCTGTTTTTT.

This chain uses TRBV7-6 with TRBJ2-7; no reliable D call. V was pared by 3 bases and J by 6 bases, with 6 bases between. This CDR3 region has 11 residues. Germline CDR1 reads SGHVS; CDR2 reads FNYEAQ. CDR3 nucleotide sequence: TGTGCCAGCAGCTTGGATTCCGAGCAGTACTTC. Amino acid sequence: CASSLDSEQYF.

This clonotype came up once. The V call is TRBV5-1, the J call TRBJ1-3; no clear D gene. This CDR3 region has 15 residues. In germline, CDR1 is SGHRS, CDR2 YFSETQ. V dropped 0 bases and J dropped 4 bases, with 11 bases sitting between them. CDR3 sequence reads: CASSLAGSGGNTIYF. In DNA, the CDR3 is TGCGCCAGCAGCTTGGCGGGGTCCGGAGGAAACACCATATATTTT.

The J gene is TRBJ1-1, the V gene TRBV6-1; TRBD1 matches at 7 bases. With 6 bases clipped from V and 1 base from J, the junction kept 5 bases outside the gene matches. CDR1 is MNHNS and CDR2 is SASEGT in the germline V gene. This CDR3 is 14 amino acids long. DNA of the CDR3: TGTGCCAGCAGCTTCGGACAGGAGAACACTGAAGCTTTCTTT. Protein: CASSFGQENTEAFF.

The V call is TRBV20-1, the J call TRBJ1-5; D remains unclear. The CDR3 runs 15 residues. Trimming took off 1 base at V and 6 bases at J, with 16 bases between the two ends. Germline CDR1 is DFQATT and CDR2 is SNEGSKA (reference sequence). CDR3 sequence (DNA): TGCAGTGCTAGAGGGGGTAGGGTTGGGAGTCAGCCCCAGCATTTT. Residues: CSARGGRVGSQPQHF.

The CDR3 DNA reads TGTGCCAGCAGTTTTGGGACGTACTATAATTCACCCCTCCACTTT. The encoded protein is CASSFGTYYNSPLHF. The V and J genes are TRBV12-3 or TRBV12-4 and TRBJ1-6; TRBD1 is a possible D gene (5 bases). V lost 3 bases to trimming and J lost 3 bases, with 9 bases between them. This CDR3 region has 15 residues.

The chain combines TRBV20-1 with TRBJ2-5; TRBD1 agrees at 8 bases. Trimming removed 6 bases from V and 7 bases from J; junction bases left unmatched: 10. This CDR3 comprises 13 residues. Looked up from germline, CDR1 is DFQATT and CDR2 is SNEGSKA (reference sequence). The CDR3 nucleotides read TGCAGTGCGATGGACAGGGTAGGGGGGACCCAGTACTTC. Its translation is CSAMDRVGGTQYF.

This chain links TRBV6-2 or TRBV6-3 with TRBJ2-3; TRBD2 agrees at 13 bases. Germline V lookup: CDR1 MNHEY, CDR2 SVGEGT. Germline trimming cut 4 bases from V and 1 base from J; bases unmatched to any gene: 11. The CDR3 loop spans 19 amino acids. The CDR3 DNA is TGTGCCAGCAGTTCCCCGGGACTAGCGGGAAATGTAGGCACAGATACGCAGTATTTT. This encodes CASSSPGLAGNVGTDTQYF.